This T cell receptor (beta chain) was identified during a study of immunodeficiency (dated by TCRdb to the late 2010s). For context, the study as a whole: The repertoires were analyzed to search for VDJ recombination defects and oligoclonality. Broad study findings and their caveats: Severe oligoclonality, judged by top-100 and total clonotype frequencies, was seen in patient CD8+ but not CD4+ T cells. In the entropy comparisons of patients versus healthy controls, patients were shown as n=3 (open circles), and an effect on thymic development was only suggested as possible. V-J pairing and productive entropy in CD4+ T cells appeared similar in patients and controls.

Fewer naive CD4 and especially CD8 T cells, with expanded effector memory subpopulations, were found in the patients. CD3+CD4+ T cells were sorted from fresh PBMCs before TCR sequencing. Genomic DNA was extracted using the QIAamp DNA Blood Mini Kit and was submitted for immunoSEQ repertoire analysis. A standard quantity of genomic DNA template was used for amplification of CDR3 regions by multiplex PCR. The PCR products underwent sequencing on an Illumina platform. The published analysis was carried out like this. Sequences were mapped to a reference, using V, D and J gene definitions from IMGT. To eliminate PCR and sequencing errors, a nearest-neighbor clustering algorithm combined closely related sequences. V, D and J usage in productive unique and total sequences was analyzed using ImmunoSEQ Analyzer tools and R version 3.6.1. TCRdb's version of the immuneACCESS table is confined to in-frame rearrangements and falls short of the full clone set. An unresolved V gene accounts for under half of the shortfall where checked; the remainder is of unknown origin. V and J calls and clone size follow that table, whereas D and trimming were derived from the DNA. For this sample there are 2,000 to 3,000 clones; approximately 86% appear just once. Of the sample, 7% to 10% is held by the ten largest clones.

On this clone itself: Its antigen remains unidentified. No qualities accompany the bases; no much larger clone lies one base away.

Taken from the germline V gene, the CDR1 and CDR2 loops are SQVTM and ANQGSEA. V is cut back by 6 bases and J by 7 bases, with 8 bases in the junction unmatched. The CDR3 goes from the cysteine to the phenylalanine over 12 residues. Just CDR3 DNA is preserved here, 36 bases in frame from base 1. Recombination joined TRBV29-1 with TRBJ1-1, and TRBD1 matches 7 of the central bases. Sequencing was done on a sample of CD4+ T cells from blood. This clonotype originated in a girl aged 10 to 17 with POLD1 deficiency. The DNA is as follows: TGCAGCGTCTGGGACAGCACTTTTGAAGCTTTCTTT. Its product reads: CSVWDSTFEAFF.